A single TCR beta chain is shown here with its context. Its antigen is still unknown. This entry comes from a study of T cell repertoires in cytomegalovirus infection. About the research overall: Used in the study were CMV epitopes, some recently identified and HLA-C-restricted, others well-studied and HLA-B-restricted. Matching HLA type and CMV infection were both indicated by public TCR beta signatures. Findings and caveats of the study: In two of eight donors, the top clonotype was HLA-C-restricted CMV-specific.

TCRdb used MiXCR to reprocess the reads, holding one entry per CDR3 protein. The sample comprises roughly 990,000 distinct CDR3 sequences, roughly 30% of which are singletons, and 11% to 15% rests with the top ten. CDR3 length equals 12 residues. Germline lookup yields CDR1 SQVTM and CDR2 ANQGSEA. V lost 1 base and J 4 bases, leaving 4 bases between the germline ends. This TCR was sampled from a human donor in good health (CMV status not recorded). Some clones in this sample may be carry-over from other donors' samples. This chain links TRBV29-1 with TRBJ2-2; no firm D call. Here the sequenced sample was cultured CD8+ T cells from PBMCs, taken from culture after CMV antigen stimulation. The CDR3 DNA reads TGCAGCGTTGAAGCTGTCACCGGGGAGCTGTTTTTT. It yields the protein CSVEAVTGELFF.